What follows are 3 T cell receptor beta chains derived from one specimen sequenced in a study of beta chain features in type 1 diabetes. All of the isolated RNA was reverse transcribed, so expressed TCRB transcripts were sequenced. TCRdb's table, derived via immunoSEQ multiplex PCR, lists solely in-frame clones and lacks some. The sample has approximately 150,000 clones, 8% to 13% seen once. Specimen: naive CD4+ T cells from blood. The receptors derive from a man between 18 and 29 years old in good health.

V usage is TRBV7-2 and J usage is TRBJ2-5; 7 bases are shared with TRBD1. The length of the CDR3 is 14 residues. Per germline, CDR1 SGHTA and CDR2 FQGNSA. The J segment lost 5 bases and the V segment lost 5 bases, leaving 8 bases of the junction unmatched. CDR3 protein: CASSLTRGLETQYF. For the CDR3, the DNA is TGTGCCAGCAGCCTAACTAGGGGGCTTGAGACCCAGTACTTC.

This clone was seen a handful of times. J is TRBJ1-2 and V is TRBV6-5; D not certain. Germline V gene lookup returns CDR1 MNHEY and CDR2 SVGAGI. The CDR3 is 12 residues long. V shed 5 bases and J shed 3 bases, with 7 bases lying between them. The CDR3 here is CASSSSYYGYTF. CDR3 DNA sequence: TGTGCCAGCAGTAGCTCCTACTATGGCTACACCTTC.

The CDR3 here is CASSLVGGVAYNEQFF. The CDR3 DNA reads TGTGCCAGCAGCTTGGTCGGGGGGGTGGCCTACAATGAGCAGTTCTTC. This rearrangement joins TRBV5-8 to TRBJ2-1; 8 bases fit TRBD2. The CDR3 has 16 amino acids. Germline values: CDR1 SGHTS, CDR2 YDEGEE. V lost 0 bases and J lost 2; bases outside the gene matches: 4.